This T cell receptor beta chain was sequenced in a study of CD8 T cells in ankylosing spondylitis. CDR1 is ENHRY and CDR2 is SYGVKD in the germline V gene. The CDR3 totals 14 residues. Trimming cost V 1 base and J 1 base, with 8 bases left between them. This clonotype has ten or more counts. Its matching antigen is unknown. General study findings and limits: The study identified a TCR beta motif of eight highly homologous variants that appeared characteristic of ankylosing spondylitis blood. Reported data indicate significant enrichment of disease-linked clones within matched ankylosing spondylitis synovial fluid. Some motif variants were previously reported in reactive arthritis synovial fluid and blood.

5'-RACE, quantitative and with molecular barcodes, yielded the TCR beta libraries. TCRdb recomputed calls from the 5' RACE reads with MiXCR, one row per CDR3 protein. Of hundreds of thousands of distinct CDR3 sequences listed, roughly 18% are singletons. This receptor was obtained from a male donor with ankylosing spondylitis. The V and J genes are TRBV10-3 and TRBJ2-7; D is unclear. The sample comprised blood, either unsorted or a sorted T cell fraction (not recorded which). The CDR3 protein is CAISEFGPSYEQYF. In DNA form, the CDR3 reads TGTGCCATCAGTGAGTTCGGACCTTCCTACGAGCAGTACTTC.